This TCR beta chain derives from a study of Ad26.COV2.S vaccination and SARS-CoV-2 variants. Clones were read by immunoSEQ multiplex PCR, and TCRdb kept only the in-frame ones, dropping some. The table shows about 350,000 clones, with about 85% occurring only once. The treatment was: around 19 received Ad26.COV2.S at low or high dose, single or two shots; about 5 received placebo; per-sample allocation not given. Samples came from day 63 after the first vaccine or placebo injection. V lost 2 bases and J lost 5, with 14 bases in between. CDR1 SGHTS and CDR2 YDEGEE come from the germline V gene. This CDR3 spans 14 amino acids.

V is TRBV5-8 and J is TRBJ2-7; D may correspond to TRBD1 or TRBD2 (6 bases each). The TCR sequence derives from a person between 18 and 60 years old who received the Ad26.COV2.S COVID-19 vaccine or a placebo. This specimen consisted of peripheral blood, obtained in a trial of Ad26.COV2.S vaccine versus placebo. CDR3 in amino acids: CASSLYRGVHEQYF. CDR3 in DNA: TGTGCCAGCAGCTTATATAGGGGGGTACACGAGCAGTACTTC.